This T cell receptor (beta chain) was retrieved from a study of blood T cell repertoires in COVID-19. At the level of the study: There were acute and convalescent COVID-19 samples, and they came from the United States, Italy and Spain.

CDR1 and CDR2 (germline): WNHNN, SYGVQD (reference sequence). The V and J ends lost 6 bases and 4 bases respectively, with 13 bases between them. The CDR3 consists of 13 residues. This table comes from immunoSEQ multiplex PCR, and its TCRdb copy is limited to in-frame clones, with some not included. The table lists 350,000 to 400,000 clones, around 92% of them singletons. Recovery meant two consecutive negative NP/OP PCR tests, professional clearance, or resolved symptoms. The specimen sequenced was PBMCs or T cells enriched from blood (not recorded which). V and J are TRBV10-1 and TRBJ2-7, with D possibly matching TRBD1 (6 bases). This clonotype originated in a woman aged 25 to 39 who had recovered from COVID-19. The CDR3 spells CASSPDSLYEQYF. The CDR3, as DNA: TGCGCCAGCAGCCCGGACAGTTTATACGAGCAGTACTTC.